This entry lists 2 T cell receptor beta chains sequenced from one sample in a study of blood T cell repertoires in COVID-19. This table comes from immunoSEQ multiplex PCR, and its TCRdb copy is limited to in-frame clones, with some not included. The sample yields about 90,000 clones, 65% to 85% seen once. The sequencing sample was made of peripheral blood. Source of these receptors: a woman older than 75 with active or convalescent COVID-19.

V usage is TRBV16 and J usage is TRBJ2-7, with 7 nucleotides matching TRBD2. The CDR3 sequence is 15 residues long. V gave up 4 bases and J gave up 2 bases; unmatched junction bases: 8. CDR1 KGHSY and CDR2 FQNENV come from the germline V gene. The CDR3 DNA reads TGTGCCAGCAGCCCCCGGGGGAGGGGCCCCTACGAGCAGTACTTC. This encodes CASSPRGRGPYEQYF.

CDR3 DNA: TGTGCCAGCAGCAAAGCCCCCCAACAGTACCAAGAGACCCAGTACTTC. Translating gives CASSKAPQQYQETQYF. The V gene is TRBV21-1, the J gene TRBJ2-5; the table calls TRBD1, which could not be checked here. TRBV21-1 corresponds to a pseudogene. The CDR3 is 16 amino acids.